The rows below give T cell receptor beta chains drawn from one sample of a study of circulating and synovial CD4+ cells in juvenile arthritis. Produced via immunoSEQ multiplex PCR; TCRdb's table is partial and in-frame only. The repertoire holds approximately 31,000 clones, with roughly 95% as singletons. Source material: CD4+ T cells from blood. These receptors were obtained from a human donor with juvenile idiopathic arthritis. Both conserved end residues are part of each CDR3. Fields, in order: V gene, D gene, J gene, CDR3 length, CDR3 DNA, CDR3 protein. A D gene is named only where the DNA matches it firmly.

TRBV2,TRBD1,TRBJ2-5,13,TGTGCCAGCAGGGAGACAGGGTGGGAGACCCAGTACTTC,CASRETGWETQYF
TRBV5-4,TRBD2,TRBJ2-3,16,TGTGCCAGCAGCTTGGATGGCGGGGGGTCCACAGATACGCAGTATTTT,CASSLDGGGSTDTQYF
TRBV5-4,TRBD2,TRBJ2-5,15,TGTGCCAGCAGCTTGGCGGGAGGGATGGGAGAGACCCAGTACTTC,CASSLAGGMGETQYF
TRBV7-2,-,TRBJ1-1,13,TGTGCCAGCAGCCCTTCAGGGGTCTCTGAAGCTTTCTTT,CASSPSGVSEAFF
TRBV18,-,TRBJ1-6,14,TGTGCCAGCTCACCGACGGGGGATAATTCACCCCTCCACTTT,CASSPTGDNSPLHF
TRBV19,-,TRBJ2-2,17,TGTGCCAGTTGGAATACGGACGGTGGGAGTTGGGCCGGGGAGCTGTTTTTT,CASWNTDGGSWAGELFF
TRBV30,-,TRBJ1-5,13,TGTGCCTGGAGCGAAGAGGCCAATCAGCCCCAGCATTTT,CAWSEEANQPQHF
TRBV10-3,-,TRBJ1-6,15,TGTGCCATCAGTGGTGCCTCCGGGAAAGGGTCACCCCTCCACTTT,CAISGASGKGSPLHF
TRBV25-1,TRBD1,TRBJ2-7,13,TGTGCCAGCTCGGCGGACAGGTTCGGTGAGCAGTACTTC,CASSADRFGEQYF
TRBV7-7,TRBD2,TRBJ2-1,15,TGTGCTAGCAGCTTAGGGACTAGCGCTTACAATGAGCAGTTCTTC,CASSLGTSAYNEQFF
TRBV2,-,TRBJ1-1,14,TGTGCCAGCAGTCCCGGGACAATGAACACTGAAGCTTTCTTT,CASSPGTMNTEAFF
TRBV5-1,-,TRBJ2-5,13,TGCGCCAGCAGCTTGTCAGGCCAAGAGACCCAGTACTTC,CASSLSGQETQYF
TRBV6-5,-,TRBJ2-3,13,TGTGCCAGCACCCGACAGAACACAGATACGCAGTATTTT,CASTRQNTDTQYF
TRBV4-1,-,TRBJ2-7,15,TGCGCCAGCAGCCAAGAAGCGGCTAGTCCCTACGAGCAGTACTTC,CASSQEAASPYEQYF
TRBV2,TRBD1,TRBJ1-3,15,TGTGCCAGCAGTCGCGGGGACAGCTCTGGAAACACCATATATTTT,CASSRGDSSGNTIYF
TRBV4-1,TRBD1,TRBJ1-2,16,TGCGCCAGCAGCCAAGGAACAGGGGGTTGGGGCTATGGCTACACCTTC,CASSQGTGGWGYGYTF
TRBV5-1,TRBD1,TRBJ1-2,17,TGCGCCAGCAGCGGATTACAGGGGGCGCGTGAAGACTATGGCTACACCTTC,CASSGLQGAREDYGYTF
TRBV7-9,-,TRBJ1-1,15,TGTGCCAGCAGCTTAGTGAGGCAGTTGAACACTGAAGCTTTCTTT,CASSLVRQLNTEAFF
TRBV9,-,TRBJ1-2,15,TGTGCCAGCAGCGGAGCTAAGGGAGCTAACTATGGCTACACCTTC,CASSGAKGANYGYTF